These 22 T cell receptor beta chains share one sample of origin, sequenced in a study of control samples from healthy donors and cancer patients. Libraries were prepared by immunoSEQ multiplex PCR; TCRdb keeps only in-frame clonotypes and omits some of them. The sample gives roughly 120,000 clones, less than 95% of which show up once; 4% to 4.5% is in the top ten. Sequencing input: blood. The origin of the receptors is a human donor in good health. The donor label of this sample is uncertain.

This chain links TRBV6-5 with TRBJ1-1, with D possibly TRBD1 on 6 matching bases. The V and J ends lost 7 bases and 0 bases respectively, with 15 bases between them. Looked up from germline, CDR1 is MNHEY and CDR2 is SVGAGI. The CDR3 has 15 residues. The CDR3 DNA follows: TGTGCCAGCACTAGAGGGGGGGGCGTGAACACTGAAGCTTTCTTT. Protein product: CASTRGGGVNTEAFF.

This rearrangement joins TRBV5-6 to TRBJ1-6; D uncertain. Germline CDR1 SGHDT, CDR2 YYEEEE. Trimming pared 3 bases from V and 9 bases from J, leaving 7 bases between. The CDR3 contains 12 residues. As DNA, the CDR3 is TGTGCCAGCAGCTCGGGAATTTCACCCCTCCACTTT. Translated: CASSSGISPLHF.

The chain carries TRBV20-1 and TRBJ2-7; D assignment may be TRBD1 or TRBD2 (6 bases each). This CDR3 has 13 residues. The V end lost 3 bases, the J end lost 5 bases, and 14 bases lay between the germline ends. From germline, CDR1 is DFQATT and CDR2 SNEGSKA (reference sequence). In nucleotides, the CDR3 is TGCAGTGCTAGTAAACAGGGAGGCGACGAGCAGTACTTC. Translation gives CSASKQGGDEQYF.

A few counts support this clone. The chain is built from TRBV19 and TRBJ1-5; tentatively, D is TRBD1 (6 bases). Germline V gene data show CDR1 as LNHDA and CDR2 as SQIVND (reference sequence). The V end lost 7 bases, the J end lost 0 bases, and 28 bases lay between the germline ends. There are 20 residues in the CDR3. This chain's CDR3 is CASNFLWDGQGRFSNQPQHF. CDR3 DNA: TGTGCCAGTAATTTCCTTTGGGATGGGCAGGGGCGATTTAGCAATCAGCCCCAGCATTTT.

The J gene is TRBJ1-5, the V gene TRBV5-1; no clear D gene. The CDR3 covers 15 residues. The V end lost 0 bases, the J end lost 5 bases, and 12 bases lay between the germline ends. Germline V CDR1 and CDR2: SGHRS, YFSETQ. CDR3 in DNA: TGCGCCAGCAGCTTGGGTGGTAGCCCAGATCAGCCCCAGCATTTT. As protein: CASSLGGSPDQPQHF.

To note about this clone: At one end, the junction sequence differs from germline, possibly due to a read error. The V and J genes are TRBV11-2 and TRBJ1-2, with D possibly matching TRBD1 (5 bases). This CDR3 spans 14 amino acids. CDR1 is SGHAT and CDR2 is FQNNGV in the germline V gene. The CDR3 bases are TGTGCCAGCAGCTTAGGAGGGGCCCAGTCGGACTTACCCTTC. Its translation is CASSLGGAQSDLPF.

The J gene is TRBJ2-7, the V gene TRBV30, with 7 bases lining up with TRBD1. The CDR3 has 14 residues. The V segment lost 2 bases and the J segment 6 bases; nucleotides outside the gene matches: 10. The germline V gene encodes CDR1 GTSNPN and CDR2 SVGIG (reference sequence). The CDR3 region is CAWSSGQGVPEQYF. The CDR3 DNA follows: TGTGCCTGGAGTAGTGGTCAGGGGGTACCCGAGCAGTACTTC.

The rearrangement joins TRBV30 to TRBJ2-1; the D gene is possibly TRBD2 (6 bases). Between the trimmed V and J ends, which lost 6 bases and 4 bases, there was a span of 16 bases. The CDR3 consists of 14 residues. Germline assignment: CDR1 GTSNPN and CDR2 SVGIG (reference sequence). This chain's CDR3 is CACTPGSGYNEQFF. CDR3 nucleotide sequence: TGTGCCTGTACTCCCGGTAGCGGATACAATGAGCAGTTCTTC.

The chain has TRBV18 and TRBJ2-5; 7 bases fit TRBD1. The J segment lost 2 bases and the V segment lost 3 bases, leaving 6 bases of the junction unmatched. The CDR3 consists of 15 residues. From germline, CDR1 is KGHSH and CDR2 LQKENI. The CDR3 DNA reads TGTGCCAGCTCACCCGGACAGGCGACACAAGAGACCCAGTACTTC. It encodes CASSPGQATQETQYF.

CDR3 sequence reads: CATEQNYGYTF. The DNA of the CDR3 is TGTGCCACCGAACAGAACTATGGCTACACCTTC. The chain uses TRBV25-1 and TRBJ1-2; D remains ambiguous. CDR1 and CDR2 from the germline V gene are MGHDK and SYGVNS. This CDR3 is 11 amino acids long. V was shortened by 10 bases and J by 2 bases, with 8 bases between the two germline ends.

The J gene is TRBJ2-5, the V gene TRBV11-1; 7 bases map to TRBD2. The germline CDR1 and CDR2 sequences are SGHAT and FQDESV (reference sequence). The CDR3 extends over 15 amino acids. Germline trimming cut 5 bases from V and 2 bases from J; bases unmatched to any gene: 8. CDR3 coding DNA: TGTGCCAGCAGCCCGGGGGGAGAGCCGCAAGAGACCCAGTACTTC. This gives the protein CASSPGGEPQETQYF.

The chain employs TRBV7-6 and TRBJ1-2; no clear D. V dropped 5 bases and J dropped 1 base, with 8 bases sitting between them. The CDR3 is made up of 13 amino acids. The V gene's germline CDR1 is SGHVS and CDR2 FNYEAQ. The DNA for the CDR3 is TGTGCCAGCAGCCCGACGGGTAACTATGGCTACACCTTC. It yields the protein CASSPTGNYGYTF.

CDR3 amino acids: CASSLFGTAEAFF. CDR3 bases: TGTGCCAGCAGTTTATTCGGGACAGCTGAAGCTTTCTTT. The chain joins TRBV12-3 or TRBV12-4 to TRBJ1-1, with 7 bases lining up with TRBD1. The CDR3 spans 13 residues. V lost 2 bases to trimming and J lost 6 bases; unmatched junction nucleotides: 3.

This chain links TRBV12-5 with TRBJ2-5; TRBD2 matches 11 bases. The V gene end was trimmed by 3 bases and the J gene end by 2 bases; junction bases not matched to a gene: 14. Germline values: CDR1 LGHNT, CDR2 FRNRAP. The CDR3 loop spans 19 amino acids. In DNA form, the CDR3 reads TGTGCTAGTGGTTTTTCCCTAGCGGGGGGTCGAAGGGGACAAGAGACCCAGTACTTC. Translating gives CASGFSLAGGRRGQETQYF.

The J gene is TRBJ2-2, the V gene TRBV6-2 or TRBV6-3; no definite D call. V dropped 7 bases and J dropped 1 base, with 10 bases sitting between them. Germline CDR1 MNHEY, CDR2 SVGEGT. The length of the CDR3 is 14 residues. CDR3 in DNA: TGTGCCAGCACCCCAGTGGGGAACACCGGGGAGCTGTTTTTT. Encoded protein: CASTPVGNTGELFF.

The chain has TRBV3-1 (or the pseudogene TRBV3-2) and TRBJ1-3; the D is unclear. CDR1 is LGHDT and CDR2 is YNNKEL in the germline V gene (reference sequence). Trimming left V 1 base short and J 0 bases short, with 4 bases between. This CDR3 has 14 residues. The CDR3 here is CASSQATSGNTIYF. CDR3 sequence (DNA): TGTGCCAGCAGCCAAGCGACCTCTGGAAACACCATATATTTT.

The CDR3 DNA sequence: TGTGCCAGCAGTGCCGACAGGAAAAAATTCCGGCTGTTTTTT. It translates to CASSADRKKFRLFF. The chain employs TRBV2 and TRBJ1-4, with a possible D match to TRBD1 (6 bases). Trimming pared 4 bases from V and 14 bases from J, leaving 20 bases between. CDR1 SNHLY and CDR2 FYNNEI come from the germline V gene. CDR3 length: 14 amino acids.

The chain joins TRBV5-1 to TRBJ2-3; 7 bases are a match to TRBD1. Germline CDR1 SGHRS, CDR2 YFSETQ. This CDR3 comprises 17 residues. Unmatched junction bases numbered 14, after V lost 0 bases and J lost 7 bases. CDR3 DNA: TGCGCCAGCAGCTTGGGACTGGGACAGATGAGCCTCAATACGCAGTATTTT. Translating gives CASSLGLGQMSLNTQYF.

The DNA of the CDR3 is TGTGCCAGCAGTTTTGTCACGGAGGGGGAGCTGTTTTTT. Its protein is CASSFVTEGELFF. The chain joins TRBV28 to TRBJ2-2; D ambiguous. Trimming pared 3 bases from V and 8 bases from J, leaving 10 bases between. CDR1 MDHEN and CDR2 SYDVKM come from the germline V gene. This CDR3 is built from 13 residues.

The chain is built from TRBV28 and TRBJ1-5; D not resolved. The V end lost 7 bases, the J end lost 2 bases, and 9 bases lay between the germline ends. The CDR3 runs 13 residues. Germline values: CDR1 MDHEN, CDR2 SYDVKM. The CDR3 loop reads CASTPGGNQPQHF. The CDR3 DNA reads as TGTGCCAGCACCCCCGGGGGCAATCAGCCCCAGCATTTT.

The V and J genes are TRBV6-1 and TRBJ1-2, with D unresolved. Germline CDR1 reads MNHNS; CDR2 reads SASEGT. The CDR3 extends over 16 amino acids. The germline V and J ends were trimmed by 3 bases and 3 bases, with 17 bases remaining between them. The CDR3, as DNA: TGTGCCAGCAGTGAGAACGGCAGAGCCTCCTACTATGGCTACACCTTC. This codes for CASSENGRASYYGYTF.

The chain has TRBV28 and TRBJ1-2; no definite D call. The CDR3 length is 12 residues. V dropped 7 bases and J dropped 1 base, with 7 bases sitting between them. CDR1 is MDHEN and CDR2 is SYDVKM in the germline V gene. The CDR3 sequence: CASKQFNYGYTF. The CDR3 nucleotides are TGTGCCAGCAAACAGTTTAACTATGGCTACACCTTC.